What follows are 26 T cell receptor beta chains derived from one specimen sequenced in a study of T cell changes during pregnancy in multiple sclerosis. Sequencing used immunoSEQ multiplex PCR; TCRdb keeps in-frame clones, though not all of them. The sample records tens of thousands of clones, roughly 91% being singletons. Sequenced material: peripheral blood, taken in the first trimester of pregnancy. The origin of the receptors is a female donor with multiple sclerosis, enrolled in a pregnancy study.

This chain links TRBV6-5 with TRBJ2-1, with TRBD1 as a possible D gene (6 bases). Trimming left V 2 bases short and J 15 bases short, with 14 bases between. The CDR3 extends over 12 amino acids. The germline V gene encodes CDR1 MNHEY and CDR2 SVGAGI. The CDR3 DNA follows: TGTGCCAGCAGTTACGAGAGGGGGACAACGTTCTTC. As protein: CASSYERGTTFF.

The genes are TRBV11-2 and TRBJ1-2; possible D gene TRBD1, 6 bases. V was pared by 0 bases and J by 2 bases, with 7 bases between. Germline assignment: CDR1 SGHAT and CDR2 FQNNGV. This CDR3 comprises 14 residues. In DNA, the CDR3 is TGTGCCAGCAGCTTAGAACAGGGAAACTATGGCTACACCTTC. Its translation: CASSLEQGNYGYTF. Combining the CDR3 with reference TRBV11-2 and TRBJ1-2 gives the whole variable domain EAGVAQSPRYKIIEKRQSVAFWCNPISGHATLYWYQQILGQGPKLLIQFQNNGVVDDSQLPKDRFSAERLKGVDSTLKIQPAKLEDSAVYLCASSLEQGNYGYTFGSGTRLTVV.

CDR3 sequence reads: CARHSGANVLTF. Written as DNA, the CDR3 is TGTGCCCGACACTCTGGGGCCAACGTCCTGACTTTC. The chain links TRBV30 to TRBJ2-6; unclear D gene. CDR3 length: 12 amino acids. CDR1 and CDR2 (germline): GTSNPN, SVGIG (reference sequence). Trimming removed 8 bases at V and 0 bases at J, with 5 bases between.

Written as DNA, the CDR3 is TGTGCCAGCAGCGACGACAGAGGCGTTTTGGGTACGCAGTATTTT. The encoded protein is CASSDDRGVLGTQYF. This rearrangement joins TRBV27 to TRBJ2-3; maybe TRBD1 (5 bases). The CDR3 runs to 15 residues. Germline V gives CDR1 MNHEY, CDR2 SMNVEV (reference sequence). V was clipped by 6 bases and J by 8 bases, with 21 bases between them.

This chain connects TRBV15 to TRBJ2-7, with a tentative D call TRBD2 (6 bases). This CDR3 is built from 15 residues. The germline gives CDR1 LNHNV, CDR2 YYDKDF (reference sequence). The ends were cut back, 0 bases at V and 3 bases at J, with 12 bases in the middle. The CDR3 DNA reads as TGTGCCACCAGCAGAGAAGGAGGGGAACTCTACGAGCAGTACTTC. It encodes CATSREGGELYEQYF.

The gene calls are TRBV30 and TRBJ1-2; 10 bases line up with TRBD1. This CDR3 is built from 11 residues. Germline loops: CDR1 GTSNPN, CDR2 SVGIG (reference sequence). V trimming: 8 bases; J trimming: 5 bases; junction bases outside the gene matches: 2. In DNA, the CDR3 is TGTGCCGGACAGGGGGTTTATGGCTACACCTTC. This gives the protein CAGQGVYGYTF.

This sequence joins TRBV21-1 and TRBJ1-1. TRBV21-1 is classified as a pseudogene. The CDR3 is made up of 13 amino acids. The CDR3 DNA is TGTGCCAGCCAGGGACGGGGGAGCACTGAAGCTTTCTTT. Protein sequence: CASQGRGSTEAFF.

This chain uses TRBV25-1 with TRBJ2-7; D possibly corresponds to TRBD1 (5 bases). The V gene's germline CDR1 is MGHDK and CDR2 SYGVNS. Trimming took 3 bases from V and 7 from J, leaving 16 bases between them. The length of the CDR3 is 14 residues. The CDR3 DNA reads as TGTGCCAGCAGTGATAGGCAGGGAAATTGGGAGCAGTACTTC. Translated, it gives CASSDRQGNWEQYF.

This CDR3 is CASSLWGGDGQPQHF. The CDR3, as DNA: TGTGCCAGCAGTTTATGGGGGGGGGACGGCCAGCCCCAGCATTTT. V usage is TRBV28 and J usage is TRBJ1-5, with D perhaps TRBD1 (5 bases). Germline CDR1 reads MDHEN; CDR2 reads SYDVKM. V was pared by 0 bases and J by 7 bases, with 13 bases between. The CDR3 length is 15 residues.

V gene TRBV29-1 combines with J gene TRBJ2-5; 9 bases are a match to TRBD2. CDR3 length: 17 amino acids. Germline lookup yields CDR1 SQVTM and CDR2 ANQGSEA. Trimming removed 0 bases from V and 4 bases from J; junction bases left unmatched: 12. The CDR3 bases are TGCAGCGTTGAAGATCGGAGGGAGCGGGGGGCCCTAGAGACCCAGTACTTC. It yields the protein CSVEDRRERGALETQYF.

The CDR3 spells CASSFLVRTGSSPLHF. The CDR3, as DNA: TGTGCCAGCAGCTTTTTGGTCAGGACAGGATCTTCACCCCTCCACTTT. This rearrangement joins TRBV5-5 to TRBJ1-6, with 7 bases aligning to TRBD1. Trimming removed 2 bases from V and 9 bases from J; junction bases left unmatched: 11. The CDR3 length is 16 residues. The germline gives CDR1 SGHKS, CDR2 YYEKEE (reference sequence).

The chain joins TRBV10-3 to TRBJ1-5; perhaps TRBD1 as D (5 bases). Trimming shortened V by 6 bases and J by 1 base, and 16 bases separated the two germline ends. Germline assignment: CDR1 ENHRY and CDR2 SYGVKD. The length of the CDR3 is 16 residues. In nucleotides, the CDR3 is TGTGCCATCAGCAGGACAAGCCTGGAGAGCAATCAGCCCCAGCATTTT. Translating it yields CAISRTSLESNQPQHF.

This chain joins TRBV7-2 and TRBJ2-5; 11 bases are shared with TRBD2. The CDR3 consists of 15 residues. V lost 5 bases and J lost 4; bases outside the gene matches: 6. Germline V gene sequence: CDR1 SGHTA, CDR2 FQGNSA. CDR3 residues: CASSITSGGRETQYF. The CDR3 bases are TGTGCCAGCAGCATCACTAGCGGGGGAAGAGAGACCCAGTACTTC. The variable domain in full, with the rest retrieved from reference TRBV7-2 and TRBJ2-5, is GAGVSQSPSNKVTEKGKDVELRCDPISGHTALYWYRQSLGQGLEFLIYFQGNSAPDKSGLPSDRFSAERTGGSVSTLTIQRTQQEDSAVYLCASSITSGGRETQYFGPGTRLLVL.

This sequence joins TRBV4-2 and TRBJ2-3, with a tentative D call TRBD2 (6 bases). The CDR3 totals 16 residues. Germline-derived CDR1 and CDR2 are LGHNA and YNFKEQ. V was trimmed by 1 base and J by 2 bases, leaving 13 bases between them. This CDR3 is CASSQGWRENTDTQYF. Written as DNA, the CDR3 is TGTGCCAGCAGCCAAGGGTGGCGGGAAAACACAGATACGCAGTATTTT.

The chain has TRBV5-1 and TRBJ2-3; D possibly corresponds to TRBD1 (7 bases). CDR1 is SGHRS, CDR2 YFSETQ, per germline. Trimming cost V 6 bases and J 7 bases, with 15 bases left between them. This CDR3 has 13 residues. DNA of the CDR3: TGCGCCAGCACCCAGGGGGGTCCCCATACGCAGTATTTT. Its translation is CASTQGGPHTQYF.

This chain joins TRBV2 and TRBJ2-5, with 9 bases fitting TRBD1. CDR1 is SNHLY and CDR2 is FYNNEI in the germline V gene. The CDR3 covers 13 residues. V trimming: 6 bases; J trimming: 4 bases; junction bases outside the gene matches: 3. DNA for the CDR3: TGTGCCAGCAGGGGGACAGGGACAGAGACCCAGTACTTC. Translation: CASRGTGTETQYF.

This chain links TRBV7-9 with TRBJ1-2, with TRBD1 matching 9 bases. The CDR3 totals 16 residues. V shed 5 bases and J 6 bases; nucleotides not matched to a gene: 13. Germline V CDR1 and CDR2: SEHNR, FQNEAQ (reference sequence). CDR3 sequence: CASSASRGQGDHGYTF. CDR3 nucleotide sequence: TGTGCCAGCAGCGCCTCGAGGGGACAGGGTGACCATGGCTACACCTTC.

The V and J genes are TRBV6-6 and TRBJ2-1; D not resolved. The CDR3 contains 11 residues. Germline CDR1 and CDR2: MNHNY and SVGAGI (reference sequence). V was shortened by 2 bases and J by 11 bases, with 7 bases between the two germline ends. CDR3 sequence reads: CASSYSYKQFF. CDR3 nucleotides: TGTGCCAGCAGTTACAGCTATAAGCAGTTCTTC.

The chain couples TRBV18 to TRBJ1-1; TRBD1 might be the D (6 bases). CDR3 length equals 15 residues. Trimming removed 6 bases from V and 7 bases from J, with 21 bases in between. Per germline, CDR1 KGHSH and CDR2 LQKENI. CDR3 protein: CASSPKPQGQSEAFF. The CDR3 DNA reads as TGTGCCAGCTCCCCGAAACCGCAGGGGCAGAGTGAAGCTTTCTTT. Full variable domain (remainder filled in from reference TRBV18 and TRBJ1-1): NAGVMQNPRHLVRRRGQEARLRCSPMKGHSHVYWYRQLPEEGLKFMVYLQKENIIDESGMPKERFSAEFPKEGPSILRIQQVVRGDSAAYFCASSPKPQGQSEAFFGQGTRLTVV.

The V gene is TRBV11-1, the J gene TRBJ1-1, with 8 bases matching TRBD1. Germline lookup yields CDR1 SGHAT and CDR2 FQDESV (reference sequence). With 1 base clipped from V and 1 base from J, the junction kept 11 bases outside the gene matches. The CDR3 runs to 18 residues. The CDR3 nucleotides read TGTGCCAGCAGCTTAGAATTTAGGGACAGGCCGGCGAACACTGAAGCTTTCTTT. Its translation: CASSLEFRDRPANTEAFF.

This chain joins TRBV27 and TRBJ2-4; 8 bases map to TRBD2. Unmatched junction bases numbered 7, after V lost 7 bases and J lost 5 bases. The germline V gene encodes CDR1 MNHEY and CDR2 SMNVEV (reference sequence). This CDR3 is built from 14 residues. CDR3 region: CASKPGLVENIQYF. The CDR3 nucleotides are TGTGCCAGCAAACCGGGACTAGTGGAAAACATTCAGTACTTC.

V gene TRBV10-3 combines with J gene TRBJ2-1; 8 bases agree with TRBD2. The ends lost 8 bases at V and 3 bases at J; junction bases unmatched: 12. There are 16 residues in the CDR3. Per germline, CDR1 ENHRY and CDR2 SYGVKD. The CDR3 nucleotides read TGTGCCATCGGAAGAAAAGGACTAGCCAACTACAATGAGCAGTTCTTC. Translation gives CAIGRKGLANYNEQFF.

The rearrangement uses TRBV28 and TRBJ1-5; D not certain. V lost 3 bases and J 0 bases, leaving 3 bases between the germline ends. The CDR3 totals 13 residues. Germline V gene data show CDR1 as MDHEN and CDR2 as SYDVKM. CDR3 loop: CASSLYSNQPQHF. The CDR3 bases are TGTGCCAGCAGTTTGTATAGCAATCAGCCCCAGCATTTT. Based on the CDR3 plus reference TRBV28 and TRBJ1-5, the full variable domain is DVKVTQSSRYLVKRTGEKVFLECVQDMDHENMFWYRQDPGLGLRLIYFSYDVKMKEKGDIPEGYSVSREKKERFSLILESASTNQTSMYLCASSLYSNQPQHFGDGTRLSIL.

The chain recombines TRBV7-3 with TRBJ2-3; TRBD2 agrees at 7 bases. Looked up from germline, CDR1 is SGHTA and CDR2 is FQGTGA. With 4 bases clipped from V and 8 bases from J, the junction kept 6 bases outside the gene matches. The CDR3 consists of 13 residues. CDR3 DNA: TGTGCCAGCAGCTCTAGCGGCACAAGTACGCAGTATTTT. Its translation is CASSSSGTSTQYF.

The chain combines TRBV5-4 with TRBJ1-2, with 7 bases that match TRBD1. V was pared by 4 bases and J by 2 bases, with 11 bases of the junction left unmatched. Germline assignment: CDR1 SGHNT and CDR2 YYREEE (reference sequence). This CDR3 has 16 amino acids. CDR3: CASSRGQRVINYGYTF. Here the CDR3 DNA reads TGTGCCAGCAGCAGGGGACAGCGAGTCATAAACTATGGCTACACCTTC.

The chain links TRBV7-2 to TRBJ2-5, with 11 bases lining up with TRBD2. V shed 4 bases and J 4 bases; nucleotides not matched to a gene: 11. From germline, CDR1 is SGHTA and CDR2 FQGNSA. The CDR3 has 17 residues. The CDR3 is CASSSGGSGGAGETQYF. The CDR3 bases are TGTGCCAGCAGCTCCGGGGGTAGCGGGGGGGCAGGAGAGACCCAGTACTTC. The full variable domain, with the rest looked up from reference TRBV7-2 and TRBJ2-5, is GAGVSQSPSNKVTEKGKDVELRCDPISGHTALYWYRQSLGQGLEFLIYFQGNSAPDKSGLPSDRFSAERTGGSVSTLTIQRTQQEDSAVYLCASSSGGSGGAGETQYFGPGTRLLVL.